The subject of this entry is one T cell receptor beta chain. Libraries were prepared by immunoSEQ multiplex PCR; TCRdb keeps only in-frame clonotypes and omits some of them. Here the sample spans roughly 39,000 clones, more than 90% being singletons. The CDR3 is 18 residues long. V lost 2 bases and J lost 4; bases outside the gene matches: 14. CDR1 and CDR2 (germline): SGDLS, YYNGEE. This specimen comes from a study of T cell changes during pregnancy in multiple sclerosis. This clonotype was sampled from a female donor with multiple sclerosis, enrolled in a pregnancy study. The V call is TRBV9, the J call TRBJ2-3, with TRBD2 matching 9 bases. The sample here was CD8+ T cells from peripheral blood mononuclear cells, taken after pregnancy. This chain's CDR3 is CASSVQGGLAGFADTQYF. CDR3 coding DNA: TGTGCCAGCAGCGTCCAGGGGGGACTAGCAGGTTTTGCAGATACGCAGTATTTT.